A single sample gave rise to the 22 T cell receptor beta chains below, sequenced in a study of blood T cell repertoires in COVID-19 (dated by TCRdb to 2019 to 2021). Receptor libraries were prepared by the immunoSEQ multiplex PCR assay. TCRdb took over this immuneACCESS table, retaining in-frame rearrangements with V and J assigned. Such tables are incomplete; in checked studies, under half of the missing clones stem from an unresolved V gene, and the remainder is unexplained. This sample has 250,000 or so clones in its table, and approximately 86% of those were observed once. Together, the top ten hold about 5.2% of the sample. Specimen: peripheral blood. All receptors come from a woman aged 55-70 years with COVID-19, enrolled during active disease.

The chain links TRBV3-1 (or the pseudogene TRBV3-2) to TRBJ2-5; tentatively, D is TRBD1 (6 bases). CDR3 length equals 14 residues. CDR1 is LGHDT and CDR2 is YNNKEL in the germline V gene (reference sequence). V dropped 4 bases and J dropped 3 bases, with 12 bases sitting between them. The DNA of the CDR3 is TGTGCCAGCAGCCTCCGAGGGGGAAAAGAGACCCAGTACTTC. Protein: CASSLRGGKETQYF.

The J gene is TRBJ2-1, the V gene TRBV30, with D maybe TRBD2 (5 bases). This CDR3 region has 13 residues. Trimming took off 7 bases at V and 6 bases at J, with 16 bases between the two ends. Germline V gene sequence: CDR1 GTSNPN, CDR2 SVGIG (reference sequence). The CDR3 coding sequence is TGTGCCTCCGAAACTGGGAGCGGCAATGAGCAGTTCTTC. It translates to CASETGSGNEQFF.

This chain uses TRBV11-2 with TRBJ2-1, with TRBD2 matching over 12 bases. V lost 3 bases and J lost 8; bases outside the gene matches: 2. Germline V gives CDR1 SGHAT, CDR2 FQNNGV. There are 14 residues in the CDR3. The DNA of the CDR3 is TGTGCCAGCAGCTTGACTAGCGGGAGCCATGAGCAGTTCTTC. Encoded protein: CASSLTSGSHEQFF.

This clone was observed a few times. This chain uses TRBV5-4 with TRBJ2-7, with TRBD2 identical over 7 bases. Germline CDR1 is SGHNT and CDR2 is YYREEE (reference sequence). J lost 4 bases, V lost 4 bases, and 8 bases had no gene match. The CDR3 runs to 14 residues. CDR3 DNA: TGTGCCAGCAGCCCGGTGGGGCGGGAGTACGAGCAGTACTTC. Its protein is CASSPVGREYEQYF.

This chain joins TRBV6-2 or TRBV6-3 and TRBJ1-4; D might be TRBD1 (6 bases). Per germline, CDR1 MNHEY and CDR2 SVGEGT. The length of the CDR3 is 15 residues. Trimming pared 2 bases from V and 8 bases from J, leaving 15 bases between. The chain's CDR3 is CASSYMGTLGEKLFF. DNA of the CDR3: TGTGCCAGCAGTTACATGGGGACACTGGGGGAAAAACTGTTTTTT.

This sequence joins TRBV29-1 and TRBJ2-7; 8 bases map to TRBD2. Germline lookup yields CDR1 SQVTM and CDR2 ANQGSEA. J lost 6 bases, V lost 6 bases, and 7 bases had no gene match. The CDR3 sequence is 12 residues long. The CDR3 coding sequence is TGCAGCGTCACCGCCGGACTAGCCGAGCAGTACTTC. Amino acid sequence: CSVTAGLAEQYF.

The gene calls are TRBV3-1 (or the pseudogene TRBV3-2) and TRBJ1-2, with 8 bases that match TRBD1. The J segment lost 8 bases and the V segment lost 5 bases, leaving 7 bases of the junction unmatched. The CDR3 is made up of 13 amino acids. The germline V gene has CDR1 LGHDT and CDR2 YNNKEL (reference sequence). Here the CDR3 reads CASSTGQGMGYTF. For the CDR3, the DNA is TGTGCCAGCAGCACCGGACAGGGTATGGGCTACACCTTC.

V is TRBV19 and J is TRBJ1-3; D is unresolved. CDR1 and CDR2 (germline): LNHDA, SQIVND (reference sequence). CDR3 size: 13 residues. Trimming took 5 bases from V and 0 from J, leaving 5 bases between them. The CDR3 is CASSASSGNTIYF. The CDR3 DNA is TGTGCCAGTAGTGCCAGCTCTGGAAACACCATATATTTT.

The chain is built from TRBV7-3 and TRBJ2-1; the D is unclear. The CDR3 totals 11 residues. V lost 1 base and J 10 bases, leaving 5 bases between the germline ends. CDR1 is SGHTA, CDR2 FQGTGA, per germline. The CDR3 loop reads CASSLKHEQFF. The DNA for the CDR3 is TGTGCCAGCAGCTTAAAACACGAGCAGTTCTTC.

This clone appeared a few times. This chain uses TRBV29-1 with TRBJ1-1; unclear D gene. There are 13 residues in the CDR3. Trimming left V 4 bases short and J 5 bases short, with 14 bases between. Germline V gene lookup returns CDR1 SQVTM and CDR2 ANQGSEA. The CDR3: CSVAMGRRTEAFF. As DNA, the CDR3 is TGCAGCGTTGCTATGGGGAGGCGGACTGAAGCTTTCTTT.

This rearrangement joins TRBV2 to TRBJ2-3; the D is unclear. In germline, CDR1 is SNHLY, CDR2 FYNNEI. CDR3 length: 15 amino acids. Trimming removed 6 bases at V and 0 bases at J, with 13 bases between. The CDR3 DNA reads as TGTGCCAGCAGCGCCTTAAGCGCTAGCACAGATACGCAGTATTTT. It codes for CASSALSASTDTQYF. Supplemented by reference TRBV2 and TRBJ2-3, the full variable domain reads EPEVTQTPSHQVTQMGQEVILRCVPISNHLYFYWYRQILGQKVEFLVSFYNNEISEKSEIFDDQFSVERPDGSNFTLKIRSTKLEDSAMYFCASSALSASTDTQYFGPGTRLTVL.

The chain is built from TRBV18 and TRBJ1-1, with D possibly being TRBD1 (6 bases). The V end was cut by 3 bases, the J end by 0 bases, with 8 bases between. Per germline, CDR1 KGHSH and CDR2 LQKENI. The CDR3 has 14 amino acids. CDR3 bases: TGTGCCAGCTCACCGGGACAAGTGAACACTGAAGCTTTCTTT. Translation gives CASSPGQVNTEAFF. Full variable domain (outside the CDR3, taken from reference TRBV18 and TRBJ1-1): NAGVMQNPRHLVRRRGQEARLRCSPMKGHSHVYWYRQLPEEGLKFMVYLQKENIIDESGMPKERFSAEFPKEGPSILRIQQVVRGDSAAYFCASSPGQVNTEAFFGQGTRLTVV.

The CDR3 protein is CASIPGQGNTIYF. The CDR3, as DNA: TGTGCCAGCATCCCTGGACAAGGAAACACCATATATTTT. The chain employs TRBV6-5 and TRBJ1-3; tentatively, D is TRBD1 (5 bases). The V end lost 7 bases, the J end lost 4 bases, and 11 bases lay between the germline ends. Germline loops: CDR1 MNHEY, CDR2 SVGAGI. This CDR3 is 13 amino acids long.

This clone has just a few counts. This sample also contains other DNA sequences that code for the same CDR3. The chain links TRBV5-1 to TRBJ1-6, with D possibly TRBD1 on 5 matching bases. The CDR3 consists of 14 residues. Germline V lookup: CDR1 SGHRS, CDR2 YFSETQ. Trimming took 0 bases from V and 7 from J, leaving 8 bases between them. CDR3 sequence (DNA): TGCGCCAGCAGCTTGGGGGGCGGAAATTCACCCCTCCACTTT. Translating gives CASSLGGGNSPLHF.

Note on this clone: The identical CDR3 is also encoded by other nucleotide sequences in the sample. The gene calls are TRBV15 and TRBJ1-2, with D possibly being TRBD1 (5 bases). V lost 1 base and J lost 3, with 9 bases in between. Germline CDR1 LNHNV, CDR2 YYDKDF (reference sequence). CDR3 length equals 14 residues. The CDR3 region has the DNA TGTGCCACCAGCAGAGCGGGGGGTGACTATGGCTACACCTTC. It yields the protein CATSRAGGDYGYTF. Variable domain in full (rest from reference TRBV15 and TRBJ1-2): DAMVIQNPRYQVTQFGKPVTLSCSQTLNHNVMYWYQQKSSQAPKLLFHYYDKDFNNEADTPDNFQSRRPNTSFCFLDIRSPGLGDTAMYLCATSRAGGDYGYTFGSGTRLTVV.

The V and J genes are TRBV11-2 and TRBJ1-3; a possible D gene is TRBD1 (5 bases). The V gene lost 3 bases and the J gene lost 8 bases, with 14 bases spanning the gap. Germline CDR1 and CDR2: SGHAT and FQNNGV. This CDR3 is built from 14 residues. The CDR3 DNA follows: TGTGCCAGCAGCTTTGGCGGCAGGGCGGACACCATATATTTT. Protein sequence: CASSFGGRADTIYF.

This clone appeared a few times. The chain is built from TRBV24-1 and TRBJ2-1; D may be TRBD2 (6 bases). V shed 3 bases and J shed 1 base, with 12 bases lying between them. CDR1 and CDR2 from the germline V gene are KGHDR and SFDVKD. The CDR3 is made up of 16 amino acids. The chain's CDR3 is CATSDPGEESYNEQFF. The DNA for the CDR3 is TGTGCCACCAGTGATCCGGGAGAGGAGTCCTACAATGAGCAGTTCTTC.

This chain links TRBV4-2 with TRBJ2-1; tentatively, D is TRBD2 (5 bases). The length of the CDR3 is 15 residues. Germline V gene lookup returns CDR1 LGHNA and CDR2 YNFKEQ. The ends were cut back, 1 base at V and 3 bases at J, with 10 bases in the middle. DNA of the CDR3: TGTGCCAGCAGCCAAGTCCGAACTAGCTACAATGAGCAGTTCTTC. Protein sequence: CASSQVRTSYNEQFF.

This rearrangement joins TRBV5-5 to TRBJ2-1; TRBD2 agrees at 14 bases. This CDR3 spans 16 amino acids. The J segment lost 6 bases and the V segment lost 3 bases, leaving 5 bases of the junction unmatched. Germline assignment: CDR1 SGHKS and CDR2 YYEKEE (reference sequence). The CDR3 loop is CASSWGGLAGANEQFF. The CDR3 nucleotides read TGTGCCAGCAGCTGGGGGGGACTAGCGGGAGCCAATGAGCAGTTCTTC.

This sequence joins TRBV7-9 and TRBJ1-3; no definite D call. CDR3 length: 15 residues. The V gene's germline CDR1 is SEHNR and CDR2 FQNEAQ (reference sequence). V was shortened by 8 bases and J by 0 bases, with 14 bases between the two germline ends. The CDR3: CASPTPPSSGNTIYF. The CDR3 coding sequence is TGTGCCAGCCCCACACCGCCGAGCTCTGGAAACACCATATATTTT.

The V and J genes are TRBV7-9 and TRBJ2-1, with D perhaps matching TRBD1 (6 bases). CDR1 SEHNR and CDR2 FQNEAQ come from the germline V gene (reference sequence). V was pared by 5 bases and J by 6 bases, with 17 bases between. CDR3 length equals 15 residues. The CDR3 sequence: CASSVRDKGVNEQFF. Written as DNA, the CDR3 is TGTGCCAGCAGCGTCCGGGACAAGGGGGTCAATGAGCAGTTCTTC.

This rearrangement joins TRBV6-6 to TRBJ1-5; a weak D match, TRBD1 (6 bases). Germline V gene data show CDR1 as MNHNY and CDR2 as SVGAGI (reference sequence). With 8 bases removed from V and 7 bases from J, the gap between germline ends came to 18 bases. The CDR3 length is 14 residues. The chain's CDR3 is CASRGAGSLQPQHF. CDR3 DNA sequence: TGTGCCAGCCGGGGGGCGGGGAGTTTGCAGCCCCAGCATTTT.